The entry below gives a single T cell receptor (beta chain) sequence along with its context. Its target antigen remains unknown. The input lacks base qualities; no much larger clone sits a single base away. Different DNA sequences within this sample yield the same CDR3. This sample is part of a study of T cells in narcolepsy (dated by TCRdb to the late 2010s). Study-wide context: The study enrolled patients with narcolepsy type 1 or type 2 (NT1, NT2) together with healthy control donors. The study sought autoreactive T cells targeting hypocretin neuron self-antigens (hypocretin, TRIB2) in narcolepsy patients, using TCR Vbeta sequencing to track clonotypes in blood and CSF.

Study-wide findings and limitations: Autoreactive clonotypes were reported to be detected serially in the blood of the same patients and of different patients, but not in the blood of healthy controls. Numbers of sequenced blood memory CD4+ clonotypes were comparable, averaging roughly 40,000 in patients and about 30,000 in controls. No sequences matching autoreactive T cell clones were contained in some blood memory CD4+ repertoires from patients and controls. In plots comparing CSF and blood CD4+ T cell clonotypes from the same patient, HCRT-specific and TRIB2-specific autoreactive clonotypes were highlighted.

The receptor library was made with the immunoSEQ multiplex PCR assay. The immuneACCESS repertoire file appears here via TCRdb, limited to in-frame rearrangements. These files lack a portion of the clones; in checked studies, under half of the deficit traces to unresolved V genes, and the cause of the others is not known. The sample records around 20,000 clones, around four fifths of which are singletons. The ten largest make up more than 1.5% of the sample. Memory CD4+ T cells were sorted ex vivo from peripheral blood of narcolepsy patients and healthy controls for TCR Vbeta sequencing. Input material: memory (CD45RA-) CD4+ T cells from blood. Reading the label with the study, this specimen's cell subset or site is: memory T cells sorted ex vivo from peripheral blood. The TCR comes from a human donor in good health.

The nucleotides read TGTGCCAGCAGTTACTCGGACAGTCAAGAGACCCAGTACTTC. Translation gives CASSYSDSQETQYF. The chain was built from TRBV6-5 and TRBJ2-5, with a tentative D gene TRBD1 over 6 matching bases. From the germline V gene, CDR1 is MNHEY and CDR2 is SVGAGI. The CDR3 contains 14 residues, cysteine and phenylalanine counted. The only DNA kept is the CDR3, 42 bases in frame from the first base. Deletion took 0 bases off V and 2 bases off J, with a span of 7 bases between the germline ends.